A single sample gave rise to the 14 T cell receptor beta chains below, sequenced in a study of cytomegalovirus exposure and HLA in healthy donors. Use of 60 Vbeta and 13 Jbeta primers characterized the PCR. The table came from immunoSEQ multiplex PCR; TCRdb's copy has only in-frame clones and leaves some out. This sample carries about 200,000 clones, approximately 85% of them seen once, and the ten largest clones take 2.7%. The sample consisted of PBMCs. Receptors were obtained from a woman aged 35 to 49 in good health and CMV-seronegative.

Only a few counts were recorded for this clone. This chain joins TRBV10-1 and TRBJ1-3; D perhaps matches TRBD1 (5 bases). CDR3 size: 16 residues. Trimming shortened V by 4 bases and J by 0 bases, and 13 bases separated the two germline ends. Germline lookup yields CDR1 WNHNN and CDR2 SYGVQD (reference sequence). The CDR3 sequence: CASSAGESSSGNTIYF. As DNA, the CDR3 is TGCGCCAGCAGTGCGGGGGAATCGAGCTCTGGAAACACCATATATTTT.

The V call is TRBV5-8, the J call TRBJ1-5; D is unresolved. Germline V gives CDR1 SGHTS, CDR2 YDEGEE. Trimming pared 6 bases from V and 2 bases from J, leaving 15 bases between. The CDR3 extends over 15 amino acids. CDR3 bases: TGTGCCAGCACGAAGCGGATCTTACGCAATCAGCCCCAGCATTTT. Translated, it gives CASTKRILRNQPQHF.

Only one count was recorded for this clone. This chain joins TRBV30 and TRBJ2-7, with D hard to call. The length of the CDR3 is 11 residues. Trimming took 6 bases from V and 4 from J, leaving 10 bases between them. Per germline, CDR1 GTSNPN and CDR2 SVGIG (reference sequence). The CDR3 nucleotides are TGTGCCTGTAGGAAACTATACGAGCAGTACTTC. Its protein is CACRKLYEQYF.

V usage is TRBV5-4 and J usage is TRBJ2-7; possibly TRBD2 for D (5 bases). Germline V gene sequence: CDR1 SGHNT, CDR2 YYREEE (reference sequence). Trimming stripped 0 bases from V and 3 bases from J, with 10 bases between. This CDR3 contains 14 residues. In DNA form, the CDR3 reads TGTGCCAGCAGCTTGGAACTAGTCGGCTACGAGCAGTACTTC. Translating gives CASSLELVGYEQYF.

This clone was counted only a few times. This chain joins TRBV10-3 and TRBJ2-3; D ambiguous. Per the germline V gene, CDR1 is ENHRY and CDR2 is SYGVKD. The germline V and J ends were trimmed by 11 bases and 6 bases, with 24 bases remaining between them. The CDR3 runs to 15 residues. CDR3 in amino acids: CAGSTPGAVQDTQYF. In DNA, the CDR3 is TGTGCCGGGTCCACCCCGGGTGCGGTTCAGGATACGCAGTATTTT.

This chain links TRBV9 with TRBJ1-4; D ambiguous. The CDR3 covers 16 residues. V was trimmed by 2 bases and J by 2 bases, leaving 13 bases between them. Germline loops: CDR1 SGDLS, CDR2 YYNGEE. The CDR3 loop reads CASSVSGGFTNEKLFF. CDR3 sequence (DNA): TGTGCCAGCAGCGTGAGCGGTGGGTTCACTAATGAAAAACTGTTTTTT.

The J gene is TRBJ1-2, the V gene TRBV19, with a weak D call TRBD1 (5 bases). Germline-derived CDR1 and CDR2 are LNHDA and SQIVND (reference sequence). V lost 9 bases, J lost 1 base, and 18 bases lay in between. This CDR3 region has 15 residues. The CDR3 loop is CASQPRGGYNYGYTF. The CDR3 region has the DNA TGTGCCAGCCAGCCACGGGGGGGTTATAACTATGGCTACACCTTC.

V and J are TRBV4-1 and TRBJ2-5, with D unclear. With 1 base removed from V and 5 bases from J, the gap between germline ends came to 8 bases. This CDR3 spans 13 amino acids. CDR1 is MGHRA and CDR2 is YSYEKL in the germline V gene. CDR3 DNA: TGCGCCAGCAGCCAAGTAGTGAGGGAGACCCAGTACTTC. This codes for CASSQVVRETQYF.

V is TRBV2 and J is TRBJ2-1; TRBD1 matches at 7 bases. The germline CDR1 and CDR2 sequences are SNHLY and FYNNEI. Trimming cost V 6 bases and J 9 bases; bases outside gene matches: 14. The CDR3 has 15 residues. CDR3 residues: CASRRGTVGFIEQFF. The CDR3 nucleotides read TGTGCCAGCAGAAGAGGGACAGTGGGGTTTATTGAGCAGTTCTTC.

The CDR3 reads CASSQGASTDTQYF. The CDR3 DNA follows: TGTGCCAGCTCGCAGGGGGCGAGCACAGATACGCAGTATTTT. The chain recombines TRBV18 with TRBJ2-3, with 8 bases lining up with TRBD1. The V and J ends lost 6 bases and 0 bases, in that order; junction bases with no gene match: 2. The CDR3 length is 14 residues. Germline-derived CDR1 and CDR2 are KGHSH and LQKENI.

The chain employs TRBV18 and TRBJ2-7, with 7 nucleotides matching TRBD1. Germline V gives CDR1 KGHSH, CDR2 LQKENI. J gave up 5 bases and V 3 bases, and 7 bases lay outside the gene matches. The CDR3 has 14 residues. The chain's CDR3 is CASSPPTGINEQYF. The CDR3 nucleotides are TGTGCCAGCTCACCCCCGACAGGGATCAACGAGCAGTACTTC. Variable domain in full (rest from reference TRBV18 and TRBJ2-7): NAGVMQNPRHLVRRRGQEARLRCSPMKGHSHVYWYRQLPEEGLKFMVYLQKENIIDESGMPKERFSAEFPKEGPSILRIQQVVRGDSAAYFCASSPPTGINEQYFGPGTRLTVT.

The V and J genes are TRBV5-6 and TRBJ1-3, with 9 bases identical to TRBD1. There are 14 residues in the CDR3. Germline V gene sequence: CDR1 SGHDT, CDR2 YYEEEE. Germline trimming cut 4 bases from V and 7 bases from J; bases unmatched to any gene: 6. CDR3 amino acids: CASSVGTGRNTIYF. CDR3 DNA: TGTGCCAGCAGCGTGGGGACAGGGAGGAACACCATATATTTT.

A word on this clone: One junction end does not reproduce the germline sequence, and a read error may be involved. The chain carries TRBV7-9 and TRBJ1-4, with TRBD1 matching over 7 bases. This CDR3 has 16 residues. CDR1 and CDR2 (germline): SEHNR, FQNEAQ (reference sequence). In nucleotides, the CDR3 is TGTTCCAGCAGCTTAGTAGGGGGCGGAACTAATGAAAAACTGTTTTTT. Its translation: CSSSLVGGGTNEKLFF.

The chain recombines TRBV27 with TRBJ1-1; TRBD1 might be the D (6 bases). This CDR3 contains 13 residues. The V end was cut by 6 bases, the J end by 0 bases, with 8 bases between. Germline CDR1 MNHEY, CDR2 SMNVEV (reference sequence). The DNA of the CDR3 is TGTGCCAGCAGGGACAGAATGAACACTGAAGCTTTCTTT. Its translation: CASRDRMNTEAFF.